Following are 7 T cell receptor beta chains from one sample sequenced in a study of blood T cell repertoires in COVID-19. TCRdb's copy holds only in-frame clones and misses some; the assay was immunoSEQ multiplex PCR. The data hold roughly 250,000 clones, with 84% observed a single time. Sequenced material: peripheral blood. Receptors were obtained from a woman between 40 and 55 years old who had recovered from COVID-19.

The chain is built from TRBV11-2 and TRBJ1-3; D not certain. Trimming stripped 2 bases from V and 0 bases from J, with 14 bases between. This CDR3 is built from 17 residues. Germline V gene sequence: CDR1 SGHAT, CDR2 FQNNGV. The CDR3 nucleotides are TGTGCCAGCAGCTTACTCCTTATGCGGGCCTCTGGAAACACCATATATTTT. Translating it yields CASSLLLMRASGNTIYF.

The chain uses TRBV6-4 and TRBJ1-4, with TRBD1 matching over 7 bases. This CDR3 has 15 residues. The ends lost 6 bases at V and 5 bases at J; junction bases unmatched: 9. Germline CDR1 and CDR2: MRHNA and SNTAGT. CDR3 sequence (DNA): TGTGCCAGCAGCCGACGGACAGGCGCAAATGAAAAACTGTTTTTT. This gives the protein CASSRRTGANEKLFF.

The chain combines TRBV27 with TRBJ1-2, with a tentative D call TRBD1 (5 bases). Germline values: CDR1 MNHEY, CDR2 SMNVEV (reference sequence). CDR3 length: 15 amino acids. V dropped 2 bases and J dropped 2 bases, with 12 bases sitting between them. The CDR3 reads CASSLRPGYNYGYTF. The CDR3, as DNA: TGTGCCAGCAGTTTACGGCCAGGGTACAACTATGGCTACACCTTC.

This rearrangement joins TRBV19 to TRBJ2-2, with TRBD1 matching 11 bases. The germline CDR1 and CDR2 sequences are LNHDA and SQIVND (reference sequence). This CDR3 comprises 21 residues. V shed 3 bases and J 6 bases; nucleotides not matched to a gene: 21. CDR3 nucleotide sequence: TGTGCCAGTAGTATGGTGGGCGGGCTCGGACCGGGACAGGGGGAATCCGGGGAGCTGTTTTTT. It yields the protein CASSMVGGLGPGQGESGELFF. Looking up the rest from reference TRBV19 and TRBJ2-2 gives the full variable domain: DGGITQSPKYLFRKEGQNVTLSCEQNLNHDAMYWYRQDPGQGLRLIYYSQIVNDFQKGDIAEGYSVSREKKESFPLTVTSAQKNPTAFYLCASSMVGGLGPGQGESGELFFGEGSRLTVL.

The chain uses TRBV24-1 and TRBJ2-7, with 10 bases matching TRBD2. CDR3 size: 15 residues. Per germline, CDR1 KGHDR and CDR2 SFDVKD. With V trimmed by 9 bases and J by 3 bases, 10 bases remained unmatched. CDR3 protein: CATEGSSGGLYEQYF. The CDR3 bases are TGTGCCACCGAAGGATCTAGCGGGGGACTCTACGAGCAGTACTTC.

The chain employs TRBV14 and TRBJ1-6; D not certain. V shed 2 bases and J shed 4 bases, with 12 bases lying between them. Germline V gene data show CDR1 as SGHDN and CDR2 as FVKESK. This CDR3 region has 16 residues. This chain's CDR3 is CASSQLDGRYNSPLHF. The CDR3, as DNA: TGTGCCAGCAGCCAACTGGACGGGAGGTATAATTCACCCCTCCACTTT.

The chain employs TRBV6-5 and TRBJ1-1; no firm D call. The CDR3 spans 15 residues. V dropped 4 bases and J dropped 3 bases, with 15 bases sitting between them. Germline V gene lookup returns CDR1 MNHEY and CDR2 SVGAGI. Here the CDR3 reads CASSSTGFRDTEAFF. The CDR3 coding sequence is TGTGCCAGCAGTTCGACCGGGTTTCGGGACACTGAAGCTTTCTTT.